This TCR beta chain was captured in a study of cytomegalovirus exposure and HLA in healthy donors. Overall study context: Out of 170 million or so T cells, an earlier analysis found more than 95 million unique TCR beta sequences in total. The study, taken as a whole, reports: Later analysis identified several of the most significant clusters that appeared linked to common viral pathogens.

PCR involved 60 Vbeta and 13 Jbeta primers. The protocol was immunoSEQ multiplex PCR, while the TCRdb copy is restricted to in-frame clones and leaves out a portion. This sample has over 130,000 clones, with nearly 90% found just once. After removal of 0 bases from V and 0 bases from J, the junction contained 4 bases not matched to a gene. The CDR3 spans 17 residues. Germline V gene data show CDR1 as SGHRS and CDR2 as YFSETQ. The sample holds one count of this clone. As yet, its antigen is unknown. The chain recombines TRBV5-1 with TRBJ2-7, with 12 bases that match TRBD2. The sample comprised PBMCs. This clonotype was sampled from a woman in her forties in good health and CMV-seronegative. CDR3 amino acids: CASSLALAGGGSYEQYF. The CDR3 coding sequence is TGCGCCAGCAGCTTGGCTCTAGCGGGGGGGGGCTCCTACGAGCAGTACTTC.